This T cell receptor (beta chain) emerged from a study of cytomegalovirus exposure and HLA in healthy donors. The PCR contained 60 Vbeta and 13 Jbeta primers. Per the original methods: Tens of millions of unique TCR beta chains, about 11 million of them shared, were counted by a later analysis. The protocol was immunoSEQ multiplex PCR, while the TCRdb copy is restricted to in-frame clones and leaves out a portion. V, J and clone size were drawn from that table, and D and trimming were deduced from the DNA. The sample carries 85,000 to 120,000 clones, roughly four fifths recorded once. Study results and caveats: Association of 17,000 or so TCR beta sequences with HLA alleles was found at 0.05 false discovery rate in a later analysis.

This CDR3 is built from 13 residues. Trimming cost V 1 base and J 9 bases, with 12 bases left between them. The V gene's germline CDR1 is SGDLS and CDR2 YYNGEE. Remarks on this clone: Its antigen is not known.

The receptor was derived from a male donor in good health and CMV-seropositive. Sequences were obtained from PBMCs. The rearrangement joins TRBV9 to TRBJ2-3, with D possibly being TRBD2 (5 bases). CDR3: CASSVTSGVTQYF. Written as DNA, the CDR3 is TGTGCCAGCAGCGTAACTTCCGGGGTGACGCAGTATTTT. Drawing the rest from reference TRBV9 and TRBJ2-3, the complete variable domain is DSGVTQTPKHLITATGQRVTLRCSPRSGDLSVYWYQQSLDQGLQFLIQYYNGEERAKGNILERFSAQQFPDLHSELNLSSLELGDSALYFCASSVTSGVTQYFGPGTRLTVL.